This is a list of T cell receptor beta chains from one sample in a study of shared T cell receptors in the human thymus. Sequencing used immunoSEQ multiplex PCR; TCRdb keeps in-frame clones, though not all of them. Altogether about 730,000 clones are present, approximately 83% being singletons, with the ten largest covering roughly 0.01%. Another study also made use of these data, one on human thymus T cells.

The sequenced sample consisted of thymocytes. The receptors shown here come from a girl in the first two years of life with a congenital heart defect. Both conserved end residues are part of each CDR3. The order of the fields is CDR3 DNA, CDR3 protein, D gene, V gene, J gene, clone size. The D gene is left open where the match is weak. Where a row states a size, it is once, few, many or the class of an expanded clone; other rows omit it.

CDR3 DNA: TGTGCCAGCAGTTACTCCGGGACAGGGACTCGTAAAGAAAACACTGAAGCTTTCTTT; CDR3 protein: CASSYSGTGTRKENTEAFF; D gene: TRBD1; V gene: TRBV6-7; J gene: TRBJ1-1; clone size: NA
CDR3 DNA: TGTGCCAGCGGGGCAGGCTCCTATAATTCACCCCTCCACTTT; CDR3 protein: CASGAGSYNSPLHF; D gene: NA; V gene: TRBV27; J gene: TRBJ1-6; clone size: NA
CDR3 DNA: TGTGCCAGCAGTTTAGGCAGGGGTGAAGCTTTCTTT; CDR3 protein: CASSLGRGEAFF; D gene: NA; V gene: TRBV28; J gene: TRBJ1-1; clone size: NA
CDR3 DNA: TGTGCCAGTAGTCCGAAATCCGCGTTACCCCTCCACTTT; CDR3 protein: CASSPKSALPLHF; D gene: NA; V gene: TRBV19; J gene: TRBJ1-6; clone size: NA
CDR3 DNA: TGTGCCAGCAGTCGACAGGGGCCCTATGGCTACACCTTC; CDR3 protein: CASSRQGPYGYTF; D gene: TRBD1; V gene: TRBV6-5; J gene: TRBJ1-2; clone size: once
CDR3 DNA: TGTGCCAGCAGTTCTCCCCCCGGGAGGGACGAGCAGTACTTC; CDR3 protein: CASSSPPGRDEQYF; D gene: TRBD2; V gene: TRBV6-5; J gene: TRBJ2-7; clone size: NA
CDR3 DNA: TGTGCCAGCAGCGTAGCAGGGACTAGTGGGAGTGGGCTGTTTTTT; CDR3 protein: CASSVAGTSGSGLFF; D gene: TRBD2; V gene: TRBV9; J gene: TRBJ2-2; clone size: NA
CDR3 DNA: TGTGCCAGCAGCTCGAGGGGGGACGGCAGGGGGCCGCGCACAGATACGCAGTATTTT; CDR3 protein: CASSSRGDGRGPRTDTQYF; D gene: TRBD1; V gene: TRBV5-4; J gene: TRBJ2-3; clone size: NA
CDR3 DNA: TGTGCCAGCAGTGACAGGGCCGAGGCATATAATTCACCCCTCCACTTT; CDR3 protein: CASSDRAEAYNSPLHF; D gene: NA; V gene: TRBV6-1; J gene: TRBJ1-6; clone size: NA
CDR3 DNA: TGTGCCAGCAGTTCCGGGACATCCGGAAACACCATATATTTT; CDR3 protein: CASSSGTSGNTIYF; D gene: NA; V gene: TRBV6-5; J gene: TRBJ1-3; clone size: NA
CDR3 DNA: TGTGCCAGCAGCAATAAGAACCCCAGGGGGCTGGGGCAGTACTTC; CDR3 protein: CASSNKNPRGLGQYF; D gene: TRBD1; V gene: TRBV5-6; J gene: TRBJ2-7; clone size: NA
CDR3 DNA: TGCGCCAGCAGTGTTGGGGGGGGGCCAGATACGCAGTATTTT; CDR3 protein: CASSVGGGPDTQYF; D gene: NA; V gene: TRBV10-2; J gene: TRBJ2-3; clone size: NA
CDR3 DNA: TGTGCCAGCAGTTTATTCCCTGAGGCAGCGACTGAAGCTTTCTTT; CDR3 protein: CASSLFPEAATEAFF; D gene: NA; V gene: TRBV28; J gene: TRBJ1-1; clone size: NA
CDR3 DNA: TGTGCTAGTGGTTTGGGCTCCCTTTTGGAGGGGAGATACTCCTACAATGAGCAGTTCTTC; CDR3 protein: CASGLGSLLEGRYSYNEQFF; D gene: NA; V gene: TRBV12-5; J gene: TRBJ2-1; clone size: NA
CDR3 DNA: TGTGCCAGCAGCCCCCAAGACTTTCCTGCTAATGAAAAACTGTTTTTT; CDR3 protein: CASSPQDFPANEKLFF; D gene: NA; V gene: TRBV9; J gene: TRBJ1-4; clone size: NA
CDR3 DNA: TGTGCCAGCAGACAAATTCCGGGACAGGGGGCCTCTGAAGCTTTCTTT; CDR3 protein: CASRQIPGQGASEAFF; D gene: TRBD1; V gene: TRBV7-9; J gene: TRBJ1-1; clone size: NA
CDR3 DNA: TGTGCCAGCGCGGGGGGCCACCCAGATACGCAGTATTTT; CDR3 protein: CASAGGHPDTQYF; D gene: TRBD2; V gene: TRBV2; J gene: TRBJ2-3; clone size: NA
CDR3 DNA: TGTGCCACCAGCGGTCAGACAGGGCGTAGCTACGAGCAGTACTTC; CDR3 protein: CATSGQTGRSYEQYF; D gene: TRBD1; V gene: TRBV15; J gene: TRBJ2-7; clone size: NA
CDR3 DNA: TGTGCCAGCAGACCTAGCGGGGGGGCAAACGAGCAGTACTTC; CDR3 protein: CASRPSGGANEQYF; D gene: TRBD2; V gene: TRBV13; J gene: TRBJ2-7; clone size: NA
CDR3 DNA: TGTGCTACCCAAGTACCCGCGGGCAATGAGCAGTTCTTC; CDR3 protein: CATQVPAGNEQFF; D gene: NA; V gene: TRBV2; J gene: TRBJ2-1; clone size: NA
CDR3 DNA: TGCGCCAGCAGCGCCGGGAGTTCTTCTGGAAACACCATATATTTT; CDR3 protein: CASSAGSSSGNTIYF; D gene: NA; V gene: TRBV5-1; J gene: TRBJ1-3; clone size: few
CDR3 DNA: TGTGCCAGCAGCTTAGTCGGAGGGAGGAGACAAGAGACCCAGTACTTC; CDR3 protein: CASSLVGGRRQETQYF; D gene: NA; V gene: TRBV7-2; J gene: TRBJ2-5; clone size: NA
CDR3 DNA: TGCGCCAGCAGTGGGACCTCGGGGAACACAGATACGCAGTATTTT; CDR3 protein: CASSGTSGNTDTQYF; D gene: NA; V gene: TRBV10-1; J gene: TRBJ2-3; clone size: few
CDR3 DNA: TGCAGCGTTGAAGCCAAGGGGGGGGACTCCTCCAACACTGAAGCTTTCTTT; CDR3 protein: CSVEAKGGDSSNTEAFF; D gene: NA; V gene: TRBV29-1; J gene: TRBJ1-1; clone size: few
CDR3 DNA: TGTGCCAGCTCACCCCTGCTTGGACAGTTCCAAGAGACCCAGTACTTC; CDR3 protein: CASSPLLGQFQETQYF; D gene: NA; V gene: TRBV18; J gene: TRBJ2-5; clone size: NA
CDR3 DNA: TGTGCCATCAGTGTGGACACGAATGAAAAACTGTTTTTT; CDR3 protein: CAISVDTNEKLFF; D gene: NA; V gene: TRBV10-3; J gene: TRBJ1-4; clone size: NA
CDR3 DNA: TGTGCTAGTGGTTTTAGGAGAGGGTATGGCTACACCTTC; CDR3 protein: CASGFRRGYGYTF; D gene: NA; V gene: TRBV12-5; J gene: TRBJ1-2; clone size: NA
CDR3 DNA: TGCAGCGTTGAAGATCTAATGTCCGCTCGGGAGGGGCATGGCTACACCTTC; CDR3 protein: CSVEDLMSAREGHGYTF; D gene: NA; V gene: TRBV29-1; J gene: TRBJ1-2; clone size: NA
CDR3 DNA: TGCGCCAGCAGCCAGCTTGCCCCAACCAGAGGCCTTGATGCTTTCTTT; CDR3 protein: CASSQLAPTRGLDAFF; D gene: NA; V gene: TRBV5-1; J gene: TRBJ1-1; clone size: NA
CDR3 DNA: TGTGCCAGCAGCCATAAGCCGTCGCAGCCGAGGAACACAGATACGCAGTATTTT; CDR3 protein: CASSHKPSQPRNTDTQYF; D gene: NA; V gene: TRBV7-3; J gene: TRBJ2-3; clone size: NA
CDR3 DNA: TGTGCCAGCAGCTTGGAAGGGATGGACAGTTGGCCCTACGAGCAGTACTTC; CDR3 protein: CASSLEGMDSWPYEQYF; D gene: NA; V gene: TRBV5-6; J gene: TRBJ2-7; clone size: NA
CDR3 DNA: TGTGCCAGCAGCGTAGCGGAACCAAATACGCAGTATTTT; CDR3 protein: CASSVAEPNTQYF; D gene: NA; V gene: TRBV6-6; J gene: TRBJ2-3; clone size: NA
CDR3 DNA: TGTGCCAGCAGCCCTAGACAGGGGCCAGATACGCAGTATTTT; CDR3 protein: CASSPRQGPDTQYF; D gene: TRBD1; V gene: TRBV7-2; J gene: TRBJ2-3; clone size: NA
CDR3 DNA: TGTGCCAGTAGAGGGGGGGTAAGTTCACCCCTCCACTTT; CDR3 protein: CASRGGVSSPLHF; D gene: NA; V gene: TRBV19; J gene: TRBJ1-6; clone size: NA
CDR3 DNA: TGTGCCAGCAGTGAAGGGGACAGTCGGACCCAGCATTTT; CDR3 protein: CASSEGDSRTQHF; D gene: TRBD1; V gene: TRBV6-5; J gene: TRBJ1-5; clone size: once
CDR3 DNA: TGTGCCAGCAGCCAGTCCCACATCGGAGGAGTAGGTGGCTACACCTTC; CDR3 protein: CASSQSHIGGVGGYTF; D gene: NA; V gene: TRBV5-6; J gene: TRBJ1-2; clone size: few
CDR3 DNA: TGTGCCAGCAGCTTATCGGACAGGACAGGGGGAGAGACCCAGTACTTC; CDR3 protein: CASSLSDRTGGETQYF; D gene: TRBD1; V gene: TRBV7-8; J gene: TRBJ2-5; clone size: NA
CDR3 DNA: TGTGCCAGCAGCAAGACAGGGGCGGACAATTCACCCCTCCACTTT; CDR3 protein: CASSKTGADNSPLHF; D gene: TRBD1; V gene: TRBV6-5; J gene: TRBJ1-6; clone size: once
CDR3 DNA: TGTGCCAGCGAGGTGACGGTAAATGGCTACACCTTC; CDR3 protein: CASEVTVNGYTF; D gene: NA; V gene: TRBV6-1; J gene: TRBJ1-2; clone size: NA
CDR3 DNA: TGCGCCAGCAGCCAAGATATACCAGGGCCGAGCTCCTACGAGCAGTACTTC; CDR3 protein: CASSQDIPGPSSYEQYF; D gene: NA; V gene: TRBV4-3; J gene: TRBJ2-7; clone size: NA
CDR3 DNA: TGTGCCAGTAGTATAGAGAACAGCTCTAATGAAAAACTGTTTTTT; CDR3 protein: CASSIENSSNEKLFF; D gene: NA; V gene: TRBV19; J gene: TRBJ1-4; clone size: NA
CDR3 DNA: TGTGCCAGCAGCTTAGGGCAGGGAGAAGCTTTCTTT; CDR3 protein: CASSLGQGEAFF; D gene: NA; V gene: TRBV7-9; J gene: TRBJ1-1; clone size: NA
CDR3 DNA: TGTGCCAGCGGAGGACGGCAGTCAAACACTGAAGCTTTCTTT; CDR3 protein: CASGGRQSNTEAFF; D gene: NA; V gene: TRBV2; J gene: TRBJ1-1; clone size: NA